The text below deals with one TCR beta chain. The length of the CDR3 is 13 residues. In germline, CDR1 is MNHEY, CDR2 SVGAGI. V lost 7 bases, J lost 3 bases, and 13 bases lay in between. TCRdb's copy holds only in-frame clones and misses some; the assay was immunoSEQ multiplex PCR. The sample holds some 96,000 clones; approximately 87% are singletons and the top ten take roughly 13%. This sample was included in a study of blood T cell repertoires in COVID-19. This TCR derives from a human donor in a cohort sampled during active COVID-19. The sample taken for sequencing was peripheral blood. The chain combines TRBV6-5 with TRBJ2-7; D perhaps matches TRBD2 (6 bases). CDR3 coding DNA: TGTGCCAGCATCGGGGGATCCCTCTACGAGCAGTACTTC. It is translated as CASIGGSLYEQYF.